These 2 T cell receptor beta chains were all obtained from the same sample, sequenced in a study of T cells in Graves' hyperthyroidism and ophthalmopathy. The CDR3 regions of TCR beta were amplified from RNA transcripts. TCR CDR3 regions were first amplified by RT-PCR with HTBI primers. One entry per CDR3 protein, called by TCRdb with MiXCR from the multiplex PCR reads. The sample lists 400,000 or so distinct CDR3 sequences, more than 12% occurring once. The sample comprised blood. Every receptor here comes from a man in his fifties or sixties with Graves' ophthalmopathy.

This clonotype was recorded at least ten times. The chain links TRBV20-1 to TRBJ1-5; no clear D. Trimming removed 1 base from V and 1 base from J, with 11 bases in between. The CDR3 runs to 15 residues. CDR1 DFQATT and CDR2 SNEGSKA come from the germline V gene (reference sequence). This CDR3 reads CSARVLGESNQPQHF. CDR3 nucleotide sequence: TGCAGTGCTAGAGTTTTAGGAGAGAGCAATCAGCCCCAGCATTTT.

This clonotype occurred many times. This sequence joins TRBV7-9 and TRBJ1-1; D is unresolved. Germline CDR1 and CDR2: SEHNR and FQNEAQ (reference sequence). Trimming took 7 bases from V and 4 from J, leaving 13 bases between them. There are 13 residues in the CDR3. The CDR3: CASIPQETTEAFF. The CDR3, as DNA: TGTGCCAGCATCCCGCAGGAAACCACTGAAGCTTTCTTT.